This T cell receptor beta chain was identified in a study of naive and memory T cell subsets. Study-level points and caveats: Over 85% of naive TCR sequences appeared only once, unlike memory subsets. The power law exponent of TCR abundance differed between naive and memory cells. RNA-based TCR counts may shift with T cell activation and differentiation. Especially in CD8 cells, naive repertoires contained a few larger clonotypes, possibly CD45RA-re-expressing memory cells.

Both TRBC1 and TRBC2 were covered by a beta constant-region primer of two equimolar oligonucleotides. Nested alpha and beta constant-region primers with the SP2 primer drove four PCR rounds on ligated cDNA. Ligation attached a single-stranded oligonucleotide with a 12-nucleotide UMI and the SP2 primer to the cDNA 3' end. TCRdb analysed the UMI-ligation and nested PCR reads with MiXCR anew, one entry per CDR3 protein. Among 120,000 to 150,000 distinct CDR3 sequences, around 21% were seen once, and the ten largest hold about 0.57%. The ends were cut back, 4 bases at V and 7 bases at J, with 16 bases in the middle. Germline V lookup: CDR1 SQVTM, CDR2 ANQGSEA. This CDR3 is built from 13 residues. This clonotype showed up just a few times. The antigen is undetermined.

The sequenced sample consisted of naive CD8+ T cells from blood. This TCR was recovered from a human donor in good health. The genes are TRBV29-1 and TRBJ1-1, with a weak D call TRBD1 (5 bases). The CDR3 region is CSVVQDTNDEAFF. The CDR3, as DNA: TGCAGCGTTGTTCAGGACACCAATGATGAAGCTTTCTTT.